The 19 T cell receptor beta chains given below trace back to one sample, sequenced in a study of blood T cell repertoires in COVID-19. Only in-frame clones appear in the TCRdb table, and some are missing; sequencing was by immunoSEQ multiplex PCR. The sample has roughly 99,000 clones; 85% to 95% are singletons. The sequenced sample was peripheral blood. These receptor sequences come from a woman aged 30 to 39 with acute or convalescent COVID-19.

The rearrangement uses TRBV2 and TRBJ2-2; the D is unclear. Germline loops: CDR1 SNHLY, CDR2 FYNNEI. Deletions cut 3 bases from V and 5 bases from J, with 7 bases between. The CDR3 consists of 13 residues. The CDR3 region is CASSDFPTGELFF. CDR3 bases: TGTGCCAGCAGTGATTTCCCAACCGGGGAGCTGTTTTTT.

The chain couples TRBV10-3 to TRBJ1-2; 7 bases are shared with TRBD1. The J segment lost 2 bases and the V segment lost 5 bases, leaving 5 bases of the junction unmatched. The germline gives CDR1 ENHRY, CDR2 SYGVKD. This CDR3 is built from 14 residues. CDR3 region: CAISPTGTNYGYTF. DNA of the CDR3: TGTGCCATCAGTCCGACAGGGACAAACTATGGCTACACCTTC.

This chain links TRBV5-1 with TRBJ1-1; 7 bases align to TRBD1. With 4 bases clipped from V and 4 bases from J, the junction kept 10 bases outside the gene matches. CDR3 length: 15 amino acids. Germline V gene data show CDR1 as SGHRS and CDR2 as YFSETQ. CDR3: CASSPTTGSGTEAFF. CDR3 sequence (DNA): TGCGCCAGCAGCCCGACGACAGGGTCCGGCACTGAAGCTTTCTTT.

V gene TRBV30 combines with J gene TRBJ1-2, with D possibly matching TRBD1 (6 bases). CDR1 and CDR2 from the germline V gene are GTSNPN and SVGIG (reference sequence). V lost 3 bases to trimming and J lost 1 base, with 12 bases between them. This CDR3 is 14 amino acids long. CDR3 loop: CAWRRQVGNYGYTF. In DNA, the CDR3 is TGTGCCTGGAGAAGACAGGTAGGTAACTATGGCTACACCTTC.

V is TRBV4-3 and J is TRBJ2-1, with TRBD2 matching over 10 bases. J lost 6 bases, V lost 0 bases, and 11 bases had no gene match. The CDR3 contains 18 residues. The germline V gene encodes CDR1 LGHNA and CDR2 YSLEER. CDR3 DNA: TGCGCCAGCAGCCAAGATGAGGCCGGGACTAGCGCCGCCAATGAGCAGTTCTTC. It codes for CASSQDEAGTSAANEQFF.

This rearrangement joins TRBV28 to TRBJ1-1; D is ambiguous. CDR3 length: 13 amino acids. V shed 6 bases and J shed 0 bases, with 8 bases lying between them. CDR1 MDHEN and CDR2 SYDVKM come from the germline V gene. CDR3 DNA: TGTGCCAGCAGCCGTCTTTTGAACACTGAAGCTTTCTTT. This codes for CASSRLLNTEAFF. Full variable domain (remainder filled in from reference TRBV28 and TRBJ1-1): DVKVTQSSRYLVKRTGEKVFLECVQDMDHENMFWYRQDPGLGLRLIYFSYDVKMKEKGDIPEGYSVSREKKERFSLILESASTNQTSMYLCASSRLLNTEAFFGQGTRLTVV.

This clone was seen at least ten times. The CDR3: CASSPGIWATKSSYNEQFF. The CDR3 nucleotides are TGTGCCAGCAGCCCAGGGATCTGGGCCACTAAATCCTCCTACAATGAGCAGTTCTTC. V gene TRBV7-9 combines with J gene TRBJ2-1, with a tentative D call TRBD1 (5 bases). The CDR3 has 19 amino acids. The germline V and J ends were trimmed by 5 bases and 0 bases, with 23 bases remaining between them. From germline, CDR1 is SEHNR and CDR2 FQNEAQ (reference sequence).

CDR3 DNA sequence: TGCGCCAGCAGCCCGACAGGGAGCACAGATACGCAGTATTTT. Protein product: CASSPTGSTDTQYF. The V gene is TRBV4-3, the J gene TRBJ2-3, with 7 bases lining up with TRBD1. Germline V gene sequence: CDR1 LGHNA, CDR2 YSLEER. The CDR3 contains 14 residues. V shed 4 bases and J 0 bases; nucleotides not matched to a gene: 1.

This sequence joins TRBV3-1 (or the pseudogene TRBV3-2) and TRBJ2-3; D is ambiguous. The CDR3 is made up of 15 amino acids. The V and J ends lost 6 bases and 1 base respectively, with 14 bases between them. The germline gives CDR1 LGHDT, CDR2 YNNKEL (reference sequence). The CDR3 loop reads CASRLAALGTDTQYF. As DNA, the CDR3 is TGTGCCAGCAGACTCGCGGCTTTGGGCACAGATACGCAGTATTTT.

This clone is a singleton in its sample. The rearrangement uses TRBV6-4 and TRBJ2-1; D may be TRBD1 (6 bases). Germline V gene lookup returns CDR1 MRHNA and CDR2 SNTAGT. Between the trimmed V and J ends, which lost 2 bases and 12 bases, there was a span of 17 bases. The CDR3 consists of 14 residues. CDR3 loop: CASSDPKDRHRQFF. CDR3 DNA: TGTGCCAGCAGTGACCCGAAGGACAGACATCGGCAGTTCTTC.

The chain is built from TRBV2 and TRBJ1-2; TRBD1 agrees at 8 bases. The CDR3 is made up of 14 amino acids. CDR1 and CDR2 (germline): SNHLY, FYNNEI. Trimming at V came to 6 bases and at J to 4 bases, leaving 7 bases not matched to a gene. DNA of the CDR3: TGTGCCAGCAGGGACAGGGTCGGTGGCTATGGCTACACCTTC. Protein product: CASRDRVGGYGYTF. Filled out from reference TRBV2 and TRBJ1-2, the complete variable domain reads EPEVTQTPSHQVTQMGQEVILRCVPISNHLYFYWYRQILGQKVEFLVSFYNNEISEKSEIFDDQFSVERPDGSNFTLKIRSTKLEDSAMYFCASRDRVGGYGYTFGSGTRLTVV.

J is TRBJ2-5 and V is TRBV13, with 13 positions matching TRBD2. J was trimmed by 5 bases and V by 0 bases; bases with no gene match: 9. Germline loops: CDR1 PRHDT, CDR2 FYEKMQ (reference sequence). The CDR3 contains 18 residues. The DNA of the CDR3 is TGTGCCAGCAGCTTAGGGGGGACTAGCGGGAATCCAGGGGAGACCCAGTACTTC. Translating it yields CASSLGGTSGNPGETQYF.

The chain recombines TRBV14 with TRBJ2-5; weak D call: TRBD1 (5 bases). Trimming cost V 4 bases and J 3 bases, with 15 bases left between them. CDR1 is SGHDN and CDR2 is FVKESK in the germline V gene. The CDR3 spans 15 residues. The CDR3 DNA reads TGTGCCAGCAGCCTCATGGACAATTCAAAAGAGACCCAGTACTTC. This translates into CASSLMDNSKETQYF.

The J gene is TRBJ2-7, the V gene TRBV10-1, with 10 bases aligning to TRBD1. The J segment lost 6 bases and the V segment lost 7 bases, leaving 9 bases of the junction unmatched. The V gene's germline CDR1 is WNHNN and CDR2 SYGVQD (reference sequence). This CDR3 spans 14 amino acids. The CDR3 nucleotides read TGCGCCAGCAATCGGGACAGGGGCGTGGGCGAGCAGTACTTC. Encoded protein: CASNRDRGVGEQYF.

The chain links TRBV9 to TRBJ1-5, with D unclear. Germline values: CDR1 SGDLS, CDR2 YYNGEE. The V and J ends lost 2 bases and 5 bases respectively, with 11 bases between them. The CDR3 length is 14 residues. The DNA for the CDR3 is TGTGCCAGCAGCGTTGACTCGAAAGATCAGCCCCAGCATTTT. Translating gives CASSVDSKDQPQHF.

The chain recombines TRBV6-5 with TRBJ2-7; 7 nucleotides agree with TRBD1. The CDR3 sequence is 14 residues long. From germline, CDR1 is MNHEY and CDR2 SVGAGI. J lost 4 bases, V lost 6 bases, and 9 bases had no gene match. The CDR3 region is CASSLRTGGYEQYF. The CDR3 DNA sequence: TGTGCCAGCAGCTTAAGGACAGGCGGGTACGAGCAGTACTTC.

The chain employs TRBV11-3 and TRBJ2-6; a possible D gene is TRBD2 (5 bases). This CDR3 is built from 17 residues. Deletions cut 6 bases from V and 0 bases from J, with 15 bases between. Looked up from germline, CDR1 is SGHNT and CDR2 is YENEEA. Here the CDR3 reads CASRIGGEGSGANVLTF. The CDR3 bases are TGTGCCAGCAGAATCGGTGGCGAGGGCTCTGGGGCCAACGTCCTGACTTTC.

The chain links TRBV18 to TRBJ2-1; no definite D call. The germline V gene has CDR1 KGHSH and CDR2 LQKENI. The CDR3 is made up of 14 amino acids. V was shortened by 3 bases and J by 5 bases, with 11 bases between the two germline ends. CDR3 in amino acids: CASSPREDNNEQFF. The CDR3 DNA reads as TGTGCCAGCTCACCGCGAGAAGACAACAATGAGCAGTTCTTC.

The chain employs TRBV5-1 and TRBJ1-2; TRBD1 might be the D (5 bases). With 4 bases removed from V and 7 bases from J, the gap between germline ends came to 20 bases. The V gene's germline CDR1 is SGHRS and CDR2 YFSETQ. The CDR3 consists of 15 residues. The CDR3 region has the DNA TGCGCCAGCAGCCCGCAGGGCGGGACTGCGCTTGGCTACACCTTC. Residues: CASSPQGGTALGYTF.